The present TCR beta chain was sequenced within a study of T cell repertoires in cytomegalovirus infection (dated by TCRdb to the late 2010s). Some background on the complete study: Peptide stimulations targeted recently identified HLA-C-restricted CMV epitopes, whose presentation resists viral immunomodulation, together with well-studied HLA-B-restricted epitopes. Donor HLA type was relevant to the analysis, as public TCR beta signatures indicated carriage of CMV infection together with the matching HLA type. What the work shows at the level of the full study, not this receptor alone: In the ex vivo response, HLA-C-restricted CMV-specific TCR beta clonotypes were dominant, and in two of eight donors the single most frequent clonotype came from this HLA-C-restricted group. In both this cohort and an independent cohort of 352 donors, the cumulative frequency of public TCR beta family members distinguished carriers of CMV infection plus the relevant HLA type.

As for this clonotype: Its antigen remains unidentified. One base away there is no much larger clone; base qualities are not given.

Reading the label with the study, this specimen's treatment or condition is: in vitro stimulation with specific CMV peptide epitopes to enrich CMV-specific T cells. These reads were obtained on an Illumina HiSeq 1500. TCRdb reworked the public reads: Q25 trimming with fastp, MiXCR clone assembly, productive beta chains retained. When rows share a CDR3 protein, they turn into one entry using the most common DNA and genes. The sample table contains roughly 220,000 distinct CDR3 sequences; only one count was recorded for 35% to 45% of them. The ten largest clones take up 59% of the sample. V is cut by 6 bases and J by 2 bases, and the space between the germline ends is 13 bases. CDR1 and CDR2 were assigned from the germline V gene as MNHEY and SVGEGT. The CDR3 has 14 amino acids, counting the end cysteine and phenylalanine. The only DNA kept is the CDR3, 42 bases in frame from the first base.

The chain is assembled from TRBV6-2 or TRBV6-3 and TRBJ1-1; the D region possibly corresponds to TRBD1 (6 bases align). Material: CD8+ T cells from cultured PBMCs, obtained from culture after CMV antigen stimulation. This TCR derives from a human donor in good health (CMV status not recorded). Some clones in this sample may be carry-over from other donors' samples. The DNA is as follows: TGTGCCAGCAGGACACCAGGGGCTAACACTGAAGCTTTCTTT. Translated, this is CASRTPGANTEAFF.